The rows below give T cell receptor beta chains drawn from one sample of a study of regulatory T cells in long-lasting Graves disease. TCRdb re-called the multiplex PCR reads through MiXCR, storing one row per CDR3 protein. The table records 350,000 to 550,000 distinct CDR3 sequences, approximately 15% of them present only once. These same records also appear under a second study, on T cells in Graves' hyperthyroidism and ophthalmopathy.

The material sequenced was peripheral blood mononuclear cells (PBMCs), taken at new diagnosis, from a patient treated with antithyroid drugs. The receptors here all came from a woman aged 25 to 39 with Graves disease. Both conserved end residues are part of each CDR3. A D gene is named only where the DNA matches it firmly. Size tells how often a clone was seen (once, few, many) or the class of an expanded clone, and some rows leave it out.

J,size,V,D,CDR3,DNA
TRBJ2-1,many,TRBV7-2,TRBD1,CASSLVGGQGNVANEQFF,TGTGCCAGCAGCTTAGTGGGGGGACAGGGGAACGTCGCGAATGAGCAGTTCTTC
TRBJ2-3,many,TRBV24-1,TRBD1,CATSDSRQGHSTQYF,TGTGCCACCAGTGATTCGCGACAGGGTCATTCTACGCAGTATTTT
TRBJ1-2,NA,TRBV19,NA,CASSPGTPSNYGYTF,TGTGCCAGTAGTCCCGGGACCCCCTCTAACTATGGCTACACCTTC
TRBJ1-1,few,TRBV5-6,NA,CASRELKDTEAFF,TGTGCCAGCAGGGAGCTAAAGGACACTGAAGCTTTCTTT
TRBJ2-4,NA,TRBV14,NA,CASSQGGRKNIQYF,TGTGCCAGCAGCCAAGGTGGTCGAAAAAACATTCAGTACTTC
TRBJ1-1,once,TRBV10-3,TRBD1,CAISTRTGSEAFF,TGTGCCATCAGTACAAGGACAGGGTCTGAAGCTTTCTTT
TRBJ2-3,few,TRBV18,NA,CASSADLPSTDTQYF,TGTGCCAGCTCGGCGGACCTGCCTAGCACAGATACGCAGTATTTT
TRBJ2-7,NA,TRBV7-2,NA,CASSLAFVGGDSYEQYF,TGTGCCAGCAGCTTAGCGTTTGTTGGTGGGGACTCCTACGAGCAGTACTTC
TRBJ1-4,few,TRBV4-1,NA,CASSQGGLGRVRLFF,TGCGCCAGCAGCCAAGGAGGGTTAGGTAGGGTGCGACTGTTTTTT
TRBJ2-2,few,TRBV28,TRBD1,CASSLSSPDRERTGELFF,TGTGCCAGCAGTTTAAGCTCGCCTGACAGGGAACGGACCGGGGAGCTGTTTTTT
TRBJ2-1,NA,TRBV12-3/TRBV12-4,NA,CASSLIDEQFF,TGTGCCAGCAGTTTAATCGATGAGCAGTTCTTC
TRBJ2-1,NA,TRBV7-2,NA,CASSSSRGHNGQFF,TGTGCCAGCAGCTCTTCGCGGGGCCACAATGGGCAGTTCTTC
TRBJ2-3,many,TRBV7-9,NA,CALRRAADTQYF,TGTGCCCTCAGGAGGGCCGCAGATACGCAGTATTTT
TRBJ1-1,NA,TRBV5-1,TRBD1,CASSPYRQGSNTEAFF,TGCGCCAGCAGCCCGTATCGACAGGGGTCTAACACTGAAGCTTTCTTT
TRBJ1-1,few,TRBV19,NA,CASSILGAPAEAFF,TGTGCCAGTAGTATTTTGGGAGCCCCAGCTGAAGCTTTCTTT
TRBJ2-7,many,TRBV20-1,TRBD2,CSAKGLAVSYEQYF,TGCAGTGCTAAAGGGCTAGCGGTCTCCTACGAGCAGTACTTC
TRBJ2-3,many,TRBV12-3/TRBV12-4,TRBD2,CASRQLAGSTDTQYF,TGTGCCAGCAGGCAACTAGCGGGAAGCACAGATACGCAGTATTTT